This TCR beta chain was captured in a study of radiotherapy plus CTLA-4 blockade in lung cancer. This clone was seen more than once but under ten times. CDR3 length: 14 amino acids. From germline, CDR1 is MNHEY and CDR2 SMNVEV (reference sequence). Between the trimmed V and J ends, which lost 1 base and 5 bases, there was a span of 12 bases. Receiving focal radiation plus CTLA-4 blockade with ipilimumab were patients who had chemo-refractory metastatic non-small-cell lung cancer. The repertoire was sequenced with immunoSEQ multiplex PCR; TCRdb's copy has only in-frame clones and lacks some. The table records 89,000 or so clones, 82% of them present only once.

J is TRBJ2-7 and V is TRBV27; D might be TRBD2 (5 bases). The sequence was obtained from a human donor with non-small cell lung cancer who had a partial response to radiotherapy plus ipilimumab. This material consisted of peripheral blood, taken from a patient treated with radiotherapy plus ipilimumab. The CDR3 nucleotides read TGTGCCAGCAGTTTATACGGGGAGTTAAACGAGCAGTACTTC. This gives the protein CASSLYGELNEQYF.